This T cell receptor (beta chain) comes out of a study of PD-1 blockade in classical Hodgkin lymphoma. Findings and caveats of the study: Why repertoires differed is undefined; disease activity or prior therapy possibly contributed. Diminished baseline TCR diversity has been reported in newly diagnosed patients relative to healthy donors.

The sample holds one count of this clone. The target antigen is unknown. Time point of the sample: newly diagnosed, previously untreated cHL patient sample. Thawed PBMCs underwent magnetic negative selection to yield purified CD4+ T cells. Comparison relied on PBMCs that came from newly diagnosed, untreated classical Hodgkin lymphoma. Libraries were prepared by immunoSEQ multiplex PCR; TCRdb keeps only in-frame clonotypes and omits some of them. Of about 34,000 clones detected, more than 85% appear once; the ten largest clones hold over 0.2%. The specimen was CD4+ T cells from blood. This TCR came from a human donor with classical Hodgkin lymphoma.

In nucleotides, the CDR3 is TGTGCCAGCAGCTTCTGGCAGGGCAATCAGCCCCAGCATTTT. Translation gives CASSFWQGNQPQHF. The J gene is TRBJ1-5, the V gene TRBV7-9; the D is unclear. V dropped 3 bases and J dropped 2 bases, with 8 bases sitting between them. In germline, CDR1 is SEHNR, CDR2 FQNEAQ (reference sequence). CDR3 length equals 14 residues.